Listed below are T cell receptor beta chains from one sample, sequenced in a study of T cell responses to AZD1222 COVID-19 vaccine. Sequenced by immunoSEQ multiplex PCR; TCRdb stores in-frame clones only, minus some. Of 150,000 or so clones listed, about 87% were seen once; the top ten hold less than 2.5%. The sequencing used peripheral blood, collected on day 0 of AZD1222 vaccination. The receptors shown here come from an adult in good health. The CDR3 runs from the conserved cysteine through the conserved F or W.

>TRBV5-1|TRBJ2-1
CASSLSGSYNEQFF
>TRBV20-1|TRBJ1-4
CSASKEVEKLFF
>TRBV6-5|TRBJ2-7
CASSYLTGFFYEQYF
>TRBV2|TRBJ2-4
CASSEGWGLAKNIQYF
>TRBV5-1|TRBJ1-1
CASSLRGRDTEAFF
>TRBV9|TRBJ2-2
CASSPLRLSIIETGELFF
>TRBV7-8|TRBJ1-1
CASSLAHGTGRSQAFF
>TRBV11-2|TRBJ2-7
CASSLPGYEQYF
>TRBV10-3|TRBJ2-5
CAISEGASPQTQYF
>TRBV28|TRBJ1-2
CASSLRGMDYGYTF
>TRBV11-3|TRBJ1-5
CASSSPSAHRGRYSNQPQHF
>TRBV2|TRBJ1-6
CASSDIRDRGNSPLHF
>TRBV30|TRBJ2-7
CAWSVNGGDYEQYF
>TRBV10-3|TRBJ1-2
CATPGQGADGYTF
>TRBV5-1|TRBJ2-3
CASSSTRTTGGTDTQYF
>TRBV11-3|TRBJ1-2
CASSLDPGRENGYTF
>TRBV27|TRBJ1-3
CASSSGGSGNTIYF
>TRBV7-2|TRBJ2-1
CASSPGGSYNEQFF
>TRBV6-2/TRBV6-3|TRBJ1-6
CASSHDRANSPLHF
>TRBV28|TRBJ2-7
CASILNGQAYEQYF
>TRBV30|TRBJ2-3
CAWSGSGRADTQYF
>TRBV6-5|TRBJ1-3
CASRRGDSGNTIYF
>TRBV5-6|TRBJ2-5
CASSPGTGIGVGETQYF
>TRBV5-1|TRBJ2-1
CASSFSLQNNEQFF
>TRBV6-5|TRBJ1-5
CASSYTGKQPQHF
>TRBV6-5|TRBJ2-7
CASRLGLAGVEQYF
>TRBV15|TRBJ2-2
CATNRDGRGRNTGELFF
>TRBV5-4|TRBJ2-2
CASSVKIGPSGELFF
>TRBV6-2/TRBV6-3|TRBJ2-1
CASSYPGSGREQFF
>TRBV4-1|TRBJ2-5
CASSQGEETQYF
>TRBV7-2|TRBJ2-3
CASSAGLAGGGGTQYF
>TRBV6-5|TRBJ2-7
CASSYRGQGAYEQYF
>TRBV6-2/TRBV6-3|TRBJ2-2
CASSYGPGELFF
>TRBV9|TRBJ2-7
CASSPGTLAQQYF
>TRBV7-2|TRBJ1-4
CASSLAGAQTTNEKLFF
>TRBV5-4|TRBJ2-7
CASSFSTRPGSYEQYF
>TRBV28|TRBJ2-5
CASSMTGGQETQYF
>TRBV29-1|TRBJ2-7
CSAWTGGAEQYF
>TRBV4-2|TRBJ1-2
CASSQESGSNGYTF
>TRBV5-1|TRBJ1-1
CASSLREGGGTEAFF
>TRBV21-1|TRBJ1-1
CASRQGKPMNTEAFF
>TRBV5-4|TRBJ2-1
CASSLAAGGHNEQFF
>TRBV13|TRBJ1-4
CASSLGLATARAEKLFF
>TRBV5-1|TRBJ2-5
CASSLGASGGQETQYF
>TRBV5-4|TRBJ1-2
CASSQRTGEYVGYTF
>TRBV7-2|TRBJ1-2
CASSEGTANYGYTF
>TRBV7-8|TRBJ1-5
CASSLVGSNQPQHF
>TRBV15|TRBJ2-1
CATGLAGGGEQFF
>TRBV9|TRBJ1-3
CASSVSPQRSGNTIYF
>TRBV29-1|TRBJ1-1
CSVGTGPPGNTEAFF
>TRBV2|TRBJ2-1
CASRRQGEQFF
>TRBV28|TRBJ1-5
CATQFGTIGGVSNQPQHF